This T cell receptor beta chain comes out of a study of cytomegalovirus exposure and HLA in healthy donors. Primers included in the PCR were 60 Vbeta and 13 Jbeta primers. Sequencing was performed with immunoSEQ multiplex PCR; in TCRdb, only in-frame clones are kept and a portion is missing. Of some 140,000 clones listed, roughly 74% were seen once; the top ten hold about 2.7%. The CDR3 totals 14 residues. V lost 5 bases, J lost 7 bases, and 14 bases lay in between. From germline, CDR1 is SNHLY and CDR2 FYNNEI. The TCR was taken from a man aged 18-30 years in good health and CMV-seronegative. What was sequenced was PBMCs. V is TRBV2 and J is TRBJ2-2; D is undetermined. CDR3: CASSQTVLGGELFF. CDR3 nucleotide sequence: TGTGCCAGCAGTCAAACAGTCCTTGGCGGGGAGCTGTTTTTT.